The 30 T cell receptor beta chains listed next were all sequenced from one sample in a study of cytomegalovirus exposure and HLA in healthy donors. 60 Vbeta and 13 Jbeta primers were used in PCR. Sequenced by immunoSEQ multiplex PCR; TCRdb stores in-frame clones only, minus some. The table has 100,000 to 120,000 clones, about 78% seen once. Sequencing input: PBMCs. These receptors originate from a man aged 25-45 years in good health and CMV-seronegative.

The chain links TRBV6-5 to TRBJ2-3; D may be TRBD1 (6 bases). The CDR3 length is 15 residues. V lost 2 bases to trimming and J lost 1 base, with 10 bases between them. Germline V gene data show CDR1 as MNHEY and CDR2 as SVGAGI. The CDR3 DNA follows: TGTGCCAGCAGTTACGTGGCAGGGGGCACAGATACGCAGTATTTT. This encodes CASSYVAGGTDTQYF.

The chain combines TRBV13 with TRBJ2-5, with D possibly being TRBD2 (6 bases). Germline lookup yields CDR1 PRHDT and CDR2 FYEKMQ (reference sequence). V was pared by 2 bases and J by 5 bases, with 18 bases between. This CDR3 is built from 16 residues. The CDR3 nucleotides read TGTGCCAGCAGCTTATTGGGCGGGGACCCTCGGGAGACCCAGTACTTC. It specifies CASSLLGGDPRETQYF.

V usage is TRBV12-5 and J usage is TRBJ1-1; possible D gene TRBD1, 6 bases. The V end was cut by 5 bases, the J end by 4 bases, with 17 bases between. CDR1 and CDR2 (germline): LGHNT, FRNRAP. The CDR3 loop spans 15 amino acids. CDR3 DNA sequence: TGTGCTAGTGGTCCCAAGACAGGAAGAGGCACTGAAGCTTTCTTT. It specifies CASGPKTGRGTEAFF.

The genes are TRBV30 and TRBJ1-1; D remains ambiguous. The length of the CDR3 is 10 residues. V was clipped by 6 bases and J by 5 bases, with 7 bases between them. The germline CDR1 and CDR2 sequences are GTSNPN and SVGIG (reference sequence). The CDR3 reads CACPLTEAFF. The CDR3 DNA reads TGTGCCTGCCCCCTTACTGAAGCTTTCTTT.

CDR3 sequence reads: CASSYRQGVRYGYTF. CDR3 sequence (DNA): TGTGCCAGCAGCTACCGACAGGGAGTACGCTATGGCTACACCTTC. V is TRBV7-8 and J is TRBJ1-2, with TRBD1 matching 7 bases. The germline gives CDR1 SGHVS, CDR2 FQNEAQ. The CDR3 totals 15 residues. The V gene end was trimmed by 4 bases and the J gene end by 4 bases; junction bases not matched to a gene: 9. Complete variable domain (other parts from reference TRBV7-8 and TRBJ1-2): GAGVSQSPRYKVAKRGQDVALRCDPISGHVSLFWYQQALGQGPEFLTYFQNEAQLDKSGLPSDRFFAERPEGSVSTLKIQRTQQEDSAVYLCASSYRQGVRYGYTFGSGTRLTVV.

The V gene is TRBV5-4, the J gene TRBJ2-7, with D possibly matching TRBD1 (5 bases). This CDR3 comprises 14 residues. The germline CDR1 and CDR2 sequences are SGHNT and YYREEE (reference sequence). The V end lost 4 bases, the J end lost 5 bases, and 16 bases lay between the germline ends. In DNA form, the CDR3 reads TGTGCCAGCAGCCCCACCGCCAGGGTAGACGAGCAGTACTTC. Translating gives CASSPTARVDEQYF. Combining the CDR3 with reference TRBV5-4 and TRBJ2-7 gives the whole variable domain ETGVTQSPTHLIKTRGQQVTLRCSSQSGHNTVSWYQQALGQGPQFIFQYYREEENGRGNFPPRFSGLQFPNYSSELNVNALELDDSALYLCASSPTARVDEQYFGPGTRLTVT.

The chain recombines TRBV28 with TRBJ2-6; D gene ambiguous. Trimming took off 0 bases at V and 0 bases at J, with 9 bases between the two ends. The CDR3 contains 17 residues. In germline, CDR1 is MDHEN, CDR2 SYDVKM. The CDR3 reads CASSLWAGSSGANVLTF. The CDR3 nucleotides read TGTGCCAGCAGTTTATGGGCAGGAAGCTCTGGGGCCAACGTCCTGACTTTC.

The chain is built from TRBV10-1 and TRBJ2-1, with D maybe TRBD2 (5 bases). Trimming pared 5 bases from V and 3 bases from J, leaving 11 bases between. The V gene's germline CDR1 is WNHNN and CDR2 SYGVQD (reference sequence). CDR3 size: 14 residues. The CDR3 protein is CASSKRGDYNEQFF. The DNA of the CDR3 is TGCGCCAGCAGTAAACGGGGAGACTACAATGAGCAGTTCTTC.

The chain is built from TRBV5-1 and TRBJ2-1; weak D call: TRBD2 (6 bases). The CDR3 is 15 residues long. V shed 4 bases and J shed 7 bases, with 18 bases lying between them. Looked up from germline, CDR1 is SGHRS and CDR2 is YFSETQ. The CDR3 nucleotides are TGCGCCAGCAGCCGCTCCGGGAGCGGTCGGAATGAGCAGTTCTTC. Encoded protein: CASSRSGSGRNEQFF.

This clone came up a few times. The rearrangement uses TRBV5-1 and TRBJ1-3; TRBD1 agrees at 7 bases. Trimming took 4 bases from V and 0 from J; bases not matched to a gene: 4. Germline loops: CDR1 SGHRS, CDR2 YFSETQ. This CDR3 comprises 15 residues. This CDR3 reads CASSRDSLSGNTIYF. DNA for the CDR3: TGCGCCAGCAGCCGGGACAGCCTCTCTGGAAACACCATATATTTT.

On this clone: An end of the junction differs from the germline gene, which may be a read error. Distinct nucleotide sequences in the sample also encode this CDR3. The chain combines TRBV4-1 with TRBJ2-2, with 7 bases aligning to TRBD1. CDR3 length equals 16 residues. CDR1 is MGHRA, CDR2 YSYEKL, per germline. CDR3 residues: CASSQPLRTGSRELFF. The DNA of the CDR3 is TGTGCCAGCAGCCAACCTCTCAGGACAGGAAGCAGGGAGCTGTTTTTT.

There are a few counts of this clone. The chain joins TRBV7-9 to TRBJ2-1, with 10 bases matching TRBD2. Trimming took 2 bases from V and 6 from J; bases not matched to a gene: 4. The CDR3 consists of 15 residues. The germline CDR1 and CDR2 sequences are SEHNR and FQNEAQ (reference sequence). The CDR3 DNA sequence: TGTGCCAGCAGCTTAAAAGCGGGGGGGCGCAATGAGCAGTTCTTC. Translated: CASSLKAGGRNEQFF.

The CDR3 DNA reads as TGTGCCAGCAGAACATCCGGGACTACAACACGCGAGCAGTTCTTC. Translation gives CASRTSGTTTREQFF. This chain links TRBV6-5 with TRBJ2-1, with TRBD2 matching 7 bases. Germline assignment: CDR1 MNHEY and CDR2 SVGAGI. The CDR3 is 15 residues long. Trimming cost V 6 bases and J 10 bases; bases outside gene matches: 15.

This chain joins TRBV5-5 and TRBJ1-1, with 7 nucleotides matching TRBD1. Losses at the gene ends were 0 bases for V and 3 bases for J; bases not matched to a gene: 8. The CDR3 has 16 residues. The V gene's germline CDR1 is SGHKS and CDR2 YYEKEE (reference sequence). CDR3 residues: CASSLAGRTGDTEAFF. The CDR3 DNA follows: TGTGCCAGCAGCTTGGCCGGCCGGACAGGTGACACTGAAGCTTTCTTT.

The V and J genes are TRBV28 and TRBJ2-1; TRBD2 matches at 13 bases. The CDR3 spans 16 residues. CDR1 and CDR2 (germline): MDHEN, SYDVKM. The trim removed 6 bases at V and 8 bases at J, leaving 10 bases unmatched. The CDR3 here is CASRRRTSGSLDEQFF. In nucleotides, the CDR3 is TGTGCCAGCAGGCGAAGGACTAGCGGGAGTCTGGATGAGCAGTTCTTC.

The chain carries TRBV9 and TRBJ1-3; 8 nucleotides align to TRBD1. The J segment lost 3 bases and the V segment lost 3 bases, leaving 5 bases of the junction unmatched. CDR3 length: 15 residues. Per the germline V gene, CDR1 is SGDLS and CDR2 is YYNGEE. DNA of the CDR3: TGTGCCAGCAGCGACAGGGGGGAAGTTGGAAACACCATATATTTT. As protein: CASSDRGEVGNTIYF.

V gene TRBV28 combines with J gene TRBJ2-5; the D is unclear. Germline V gene data show CDR1 as MDHEN and CDR2 as SYDVKM. The CDR3 has 15 amino acids. V was pared by 6 bases and J by 7 bases, with 21 bases between. The CDR3 loop is CASRVREFWSGTQYF. The CDR3 DNA is TGTGCCAGCAGAGTTAGAGAGTTTTGGTCGGGGACCCAGTACTTC.

This sequence joins TRBV6-6 and TRBJ1-5, with D tentatively TRBD1 (6 bases). The CDR3 loop spans 14 amino acids. CDR1 is MNHNY and CDR2 is SVGAGI in the germline V gene (reference sequence). Deletions cut 5 bases from V and 3 bases from J, with 11 bases between. The CDR3 region has the DNA TGTGCCAGCAGTCCCGGACAGTTCAATCAGCCCCAGCATTTT. Its protein product is CASSPGQFNQPQHF.

V and J are TRBV4-1 and TRBJ2-1; 8 positions agree with TRBD2. The V gene end was trimmed by 1 base and the J gene end by 8 bases; junction bases not matched to a gene: 13. CDR1 and CDR2 from the germline V gene are MGHRA and YSYEKL. CDR3 length: 17 residues. This CDR3 is CASSQGMIQREKYEQFF. The CDR3 DNA reads as TGCGCCAGCAGCCAAGGGATGATCCAGCGGGAGAAATATGAGCAGTTCTTC.

The chain couples TRBV4-1 to TRBJ2-7, with D hard to call. CDR1 and CDR2 from the germline V gene are MGHRA and YSYEKL. Between the trimmed V and J ends, which lost 0 bases and 4 bases, there was a span of 16 bases. The CDR3 is made up of 16 amino acids. The chain's CDR3 is CASSQEKAGSGYEQYF. CDR3 bases: TGCGCCAGCAGCCAAGAAAAGGCCGGGTCGGGTTACGAGCAGTACTTC.

The V gene is TRBV14, the J gene TRBJ1-1, with unresolved D. CDR3 size: 15 residues. The V end was cut by 4 bases, the J end by 3 bases, with 15 bases between. Germline V lookup: CDR1 SGHDN, CDR2 FVKESK. CDR3 sequence (DNA): TGTGCCAGCAGCCGCAATGCCCAGGCGTACACTGAAGCTTTCTTT. Amino acids: CASSRNAQAYTEAFF.

The table lists this clone with a count of one. J is TRBJ1-2 and V is TRBV5-4, with no clear D. The CDR3 totals 13 residues. Per germline, CDR1 SGHNT and CDR2 YYREEE (reference sequence). Between the trimmed V and J ends, which lost 0 bases and 2 bases, there was a span of 5 bases. The CDR3 nucleotides are TGTGCCAGCAGCTTGGGAGGGAACTATGGCTACACCTTC. Translating it yields CASSLGGNYGYTF. Full variable domain (remainder filled in from reference TRBV5-4 and TRBJ1-2): ETGVTQSPTHLIKTRGQQVTLRCSSQSGHNTVSWYQQALGQGPQFIFQYYREEENGRGNFPPRFSGLQFPNYSSELNVNALELDDSALYLCASSLGGNYGYTFGSGTRLTVV.

CDR3 nucleotides: TGTGCCAGCAGCGTAGAGGGGAGGACCTACGAGCAGTACTTC. The encoded protein is CASSVEGRTYEQYF. The V and J genes are TRBV9 and TRBJ2-7, with D maybe TRBD2 (6 bases). V was trimmed by 0 bases and J by 2 bases, leaving 9 bases between them. Germline CDR1 is SGDLS and CDR2 is YYNGEE. This CDR3 has 14 amino acids.

The CDR3 DNA follows: TGCGCCAGCAGCCCGCCCGGTACAGGCACCTATGGCTACACCTTC. Protein product: CASSPPGTGTYGYTF. V usage is TRBV4-1 and J usage is TRBJ1-2, with D possibly TRBD1 on 5 matching bases. In germline, CDR1 is MGHRA, CDR2 YSYEKL. Trimming left V 4 bases short and J 4 bases short, with 16 bases between. The CDR3 contains 15 residues.

This rearrangement joins TRBV6-5 to TRBJ1-2; D may be TRBD1 (5 bases). Trimming removed 4 bases from V and 3 bases from J, with 15 bases in between. Germline loops: CDR1 MNHEY, CDR2 SVGAGI. The CDR3 has 15 amino acids. The CDR3 coding sequence is TGTGCCAGCAGTTCACCCAGGGCGAGAGACTATGGCTACACCTTC. Translation gives CASSSPRARDYGYTF.

The genes are TRBV27 and TRBJ1-5; D perhaps matches TRBD1 (6 bases). V was clipped by 6 bases and J by 7 bases, with 16 bases between them. The CDR3 spans 14 residues. Germline CDR1 MNHEY, CDR2 SMNVEV (reference sequence). In DNA form, the CDR3 reads TGTGCCAGCAGCCATACAGGGTTAAAACAGCCCCAGCATTTT. Its protein is CASSHTGLKQPQHF.

The rearrangement joins TRBV18 to TRBJ2-1; TRBD2 aligns across 7 bases. Per the germline V gene, CDR1 is KGHSH and CDR2 is LQKENI. Trimming at V came to 5 bases and at J to 2 bases, leaving 6 bases not matched to a gene. This CDR3 is 15 amino acids long. CDR3 region: CASSTSAGTYNEQFF. CDR3 nucleotides: TGTGCCAGCTCAACTTCAGCGGGAACCTACAATGAGCAGTTCTTC.

This clone was counted between two and nine times. The chain recombines TRBV7-9 with TRBJ2-2; 7 nucleotides match TRBD1. The CDR3 spans 16 residues. Per germline, CDR1 SEHNR and CDR2 FQNEAQ (reference sequence). CDR3 in DNA: TGTTCGGGGACAGCTCTAGTAGAAACCTTCACCGGGGAGCTGTTTTTT. Its protein product is CSGTALVETFTGELFF.

This rearrangement joins TRBV28 to TRBJ2-1; 10 bases match TRBD2. The CDR3 contains 16 residues. The J segment lost 5 bases and the V segment lost 4 bases, leaving 8 bases of the junction unmatched. Germline CDR1 and CDR2: MDHEN and SYDVKM. Here the CDR3 reads CASSSYLAGGDNEQFF. The CDR3 region has the DNA TGTGCCAGCAGTTCCTATTTAGCGGGAGGTGACAATGAGCAGTTCTTC.

The chain links TRBV13 to TRBJ2-7; 8 bases line up with TRBD2. J lost 2 bases, V lost 4 bases, and 1 base had no gene match. Germline CDR1 is PRHDT and CDR2 is FYEKMQ (reference sequence). The CDR3 runs to 13 residues. CDR3 nucleotides: TGTGCCAGCAGCTCAGCGGGAGCCTACGAGCAGTACTTC. Protein sequence: CASSSAGAYEQYF.